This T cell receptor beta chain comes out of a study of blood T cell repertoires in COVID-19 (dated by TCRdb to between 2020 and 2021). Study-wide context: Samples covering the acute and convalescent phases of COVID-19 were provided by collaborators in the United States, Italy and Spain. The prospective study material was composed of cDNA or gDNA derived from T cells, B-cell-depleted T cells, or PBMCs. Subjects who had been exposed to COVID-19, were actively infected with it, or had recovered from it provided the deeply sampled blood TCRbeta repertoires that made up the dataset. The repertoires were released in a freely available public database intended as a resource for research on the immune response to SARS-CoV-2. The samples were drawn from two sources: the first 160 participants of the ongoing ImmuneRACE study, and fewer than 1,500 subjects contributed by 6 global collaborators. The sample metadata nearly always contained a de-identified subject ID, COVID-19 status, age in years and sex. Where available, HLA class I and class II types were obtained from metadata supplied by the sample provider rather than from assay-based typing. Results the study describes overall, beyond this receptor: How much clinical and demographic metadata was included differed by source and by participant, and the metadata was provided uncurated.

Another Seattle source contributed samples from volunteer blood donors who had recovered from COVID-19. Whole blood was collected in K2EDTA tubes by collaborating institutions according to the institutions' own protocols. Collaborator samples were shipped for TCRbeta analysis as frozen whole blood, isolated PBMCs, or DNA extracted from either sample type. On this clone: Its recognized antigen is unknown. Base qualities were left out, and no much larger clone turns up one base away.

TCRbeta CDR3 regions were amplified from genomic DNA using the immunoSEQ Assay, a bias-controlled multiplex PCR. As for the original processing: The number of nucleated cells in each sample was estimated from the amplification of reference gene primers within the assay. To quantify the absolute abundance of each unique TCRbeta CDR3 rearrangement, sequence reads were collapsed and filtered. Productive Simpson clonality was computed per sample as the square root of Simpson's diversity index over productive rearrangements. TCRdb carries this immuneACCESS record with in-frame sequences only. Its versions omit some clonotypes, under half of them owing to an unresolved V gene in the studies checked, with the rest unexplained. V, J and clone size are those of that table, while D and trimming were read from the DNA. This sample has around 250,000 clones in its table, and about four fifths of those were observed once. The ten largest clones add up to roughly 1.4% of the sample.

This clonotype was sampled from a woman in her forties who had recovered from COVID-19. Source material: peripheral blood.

DNA sequence: TGTGCCAGCAGTTTTGGCAGGGGAAACACCATATATTTT. This yields the protein CASSFGRGNTIYF. The sequence is built from TRBV27 and TRBJ1-3; the D gene is unclear. The germline V gene (reference sequence) sets CDR1 to MNHEY and CDR2 to SMNVEV. From the cysteine through the phenylalanine, the CDR3 covers 13 amino acids. Only the CDR3 region is kept as DNA, spanning 39 bases read in frame from base 1. At the junction V is shortened by 3 bases and J by 4 bases, with 7 bases in between.